This TCR beta chain originates from a study of OX40 agonist ivuxolimab in advanced cancers. Background on the study: Patients with hepatocellular carcinoma, melanoma, renal cell or head and neck cancer made up the dose-escalation patients.

TCRdb's copy holds only in-frame clones and misses some; the assay was immunoSEQ multiplex PCR. The profile shows 70,000 to 95,000 clones, approximately 94% of them singletons. The CDR3 sequence is 16 residues long. The V segment lost 6 bases and the J segment 8 bases; nucleotides outside the gene matches: 15. Germline values: CDR1 SQVTM, CDR2 ANQGSEA. As to this clone: Its antigen is not identified.

Whole-study results and caveats: The expanded peripheral T cells' antigen specificity was not determined. CD4+ T cells averaged fewer expanded clones than CD8+ T cells.

The rearrangement links TRBV29-1 to TRBJ2-4, with 11 bases matching TRBD1. The specimen was CD4+ or CD8+ T cells sorted from blood, collected in a trial of the OX40 agonist ivuxolimab. The sequence was obtained from an adult with an advanced solid tumor such as melanoma, head and neck, liver or kidney cancer. The CDR3 spells CSVTPMDRGREYIQYF. The CDR3, as DNA: TGCAGCGTCACTCCTATGGACAGGGGGCGAGAGTACATTCAGTACTTC. Complete variable domain (other parts from reference TRBV29-1 and TRBJ2-4): SAVISQKPSRDICQRGTSLTIQCQVDSQVTMMFWYRQQPGQSLTLIATANQGSEATYESGFVIDKFPISRPNLTFSTLTVSNMSPEDSSIYLCSVTPMDRGREYIQYFGAGTRLSVL.